These T cell receptor beta chains were read from a single sample in a study of response to subunit inactivated influenza vaccine. TCRdb re-called the RT-PCR reads through MiXCR, storing one row per CDR3 protein. Here the sample spans under 950,000 distinct CDR3 sequences, 21% being singletons. This sample comprised PBMCs from blood, obtained roughly 5 days after vaccination. Receptors were obtained from a man aged 45 to 65 who received an inactivated influenza vaccine. CDR3s include the opening cysteine and the closing phenylalanine or tryptophan. A D gene is named only where the DNA matches it firmly. Expanded clones get a size class; other rows say once, few or many, or leave the size out.

D gene: -
V gene: TRBV5-1
clone size: -
CDR3 length: 13
J gene: TRBJ2-3
CDR3 DNA: TGCGCCAGCAGCCGCGACAACACAGATACGCAGTATTTT
CDR3 protein: CASSRDNTDTQYF

D gene: TRBD1
V gene: TRBV7-2
clone size: -
CDR3 length: 15
J gene: TRBJ1-2
CDR3 DNA: TGTGCCAGCAGCCGGACGACAGGGGCTGCCTATGGCTACACCTTC
CDR3 protein: CASSRTTGAAYGYTF

D gene: TRBD1
V gene: TRBV20-1
clone size: -
CDR3 length: 13
J gene: TRBJ2-7
CDR3 DNA: TGCAGTGCTTCGGACAGGGGAGCCTACGAGCAGTACTTC
CDR3 protein: CSASDRGAYEQYF

D gene: TRBD1
V gene: TRBV28
clone size: once
CDR3 length: 13
J gene: TRBJ2-4
CDR3 DNA: TGTGCCAGTGGAACAGGGGCGGAAAACATTCAGTACTTC
CDR3 protein: CASGTGAENIQYF

D gene: TRBD2
V gene: TRBV28
clone size: few
CDR3 length: 17
J gene: TRBJ2-5
CDR3 DNA: TGTGCCAGCAGTCCTTGGCTTAGCGGGGGGGCCCGAGAGACCCAGTACTTC
CDR3 protein: CASSPWLSGGARETQYF

D gene: TRBD1
V gene: TRBV7-2
clone size: few
CDR3 length: 17
J gene: TRBJ2-7
CDR3 DNA: TGTGCCAGCAGCTTAGCGCACCCGGGACAGGGATTCTACGAGCAGTACTTC
CDR3 protein: CASSLAHPGQGFYEQYF

D gene: -
V gene: TRBV11-2
clone size: -
CDR3 length: 14
J gene: TRBJ1-6
CDR3 DNA: TGTGCCAGCAGCTGGACAGAGCGAAATTCACCCCTCCACTTT
CDR3 protein: CASSWTERNSPLHF

D gene: -
V gene: TRBV18
clone size: few
CDR3 length: 12
J gene: TRBJ2-3
CDR3 DNA: TGTGCCAGCTCAGCGCGGGTAGATACGCAGTATTTT
CDR3 protein: CASSARVDTQYF

D gene: -
V gene: TRBV7-8
clone size: -
CDR3 length: 17
J gene: TRBJ2-3
CDR3 DNA: TGTGCCAGCAGCTTGCTGAGCGGATCCCCACGCACAGATACGCAGTATTTT
CDR3 protein: CASSLLSGSPRTDTQYF

D gene: -
V gene: TRBV15
clone size: -
CDR3 length: 16
J gene: TRBJ2-3
CDR3 DNA: TGTGCCACCAGCAGAGATATTGTAGGGGGAGTCGATACGCAGTATTTT
CDR3 protein: CATSRDIVGGVDTQYF

D gene: TRBD2
V gene: TRBV27
clone size: many
CDR3 length: 15
J gene: TRBJ2-2
CDR3 DNA: TGTGCCAGCAGTCTAGCGGGGGGGACCACCGGGGAGCTGTTTTTT
CDR3 protein: CASSLAGGTTGELFF

D gene: TRBD2
V gene: TRBV7-3
clone size: -
CDR3 length: 15
J gene: TRBJ2-2
CDR3 DNA: TGTGCCAGCAGCTCGGGACTAGCGGGAGGAGTGGAGCTGTTTTTT
CDR3 protein: CASSSGLAGGVELFF

D gene: -
V gene: TRBV6-4
clone size: many
CDR3 length: 15
J gene: TRBJ2-3
CDR3 DNA: TGTGCCAGTTCCCCCTCGGGGGAACGCACAGATACGCAGTATTTT
CDR3 protein: CASSPSGERTDTQYF

D gene: -
V gene: TRBV5-6
clone size: -
CDR3 length: 14
J gene: TRBJ2-7
CDR3 DNA: TGTGCCAGCAGCTTGCGTGGGGCTGGAAACGAGCAGTACTTC
CDR3 protein: CASSLRGAGNEQYF

D gene: -
V gene: TRBV6-5
clone size: -
CDR3 length: 14
J gene: TRBJ2-3
CDR3 DNA: TGTGCCAGCAGTTCATACAGGGGGGGGGATACGCAGTATTTT
CDR3 protein: CASSSYRGGDTQYF

D gene: -
V gene: TRBV12-3/TRBV12-4
clone size: many
CDR3 length: 14
J gene: TRBJ2-1
CDR3 DNA: TGTGCCAGCAGGAAAGGGGTCTCCTACAATGAGCAGTTCTTC
CDR3 protein: CASRKGVSYNEQFF

D gene: -
V gene: TRBV3-1
clone size: few
CDR3 length: 16
J gene: TRBJ2-3
CDR3 DNA: TGTGCCAGCAGCCAAAAAGTAGCAAGCACCACAGATACGCAGTATTTT
CDR3 protein: CASSQKVASTTDTQYF

D gene: -
V gene: TRBV29-1
clone size: few
CDR3 length: 13
J gene: TRBJ2-7
CDR3 DNA: TGCAGCGTTGAAACAGCTAGAACCTACGAGCAGTACTTC
CDR3 protein: CSVETARTYEQYF

D gene: TRBD2
V gene: TRBV5-1
clone size: -
CDR3 length: 16
J gene: TRBJ2-5
CDR3 DNA: TGCGCCAGCAGCTTGTGGTCAGCGGGGGGTGGAGAGACCCAGTACTTC
CDR3 protein: CASSLWSAGGGETQYF

D gene: -
V gene: TRBV4-2
clone size: -
CDR3 length: 14
J gene: TRBJ2-3
CDR3 DNA: TGTGCCAGCAGCCAAACAGGGCGCACAGATACGCAGTATTTT
CDR3 protein: CASSQTGRTDTQYF

D gene: TRBD2
V gene: TRBV7-2
clone size: few
CDR3 length: 16
J gene: TRBJ2-7
CDR3 DNA: TGTGCCAGCAGCCCCTTCCACAGCGGGGGGGCGGGGGAGCAGTACTTC
CDR3 protein: CASSPFHSGGAGEQYF

D gene: -
V gene: TRBV2
clone size: few
CDR3 length: 14
J gene: TRBJ2-3
CDR3 DNA: TGTGCCAGCAGCGAGGGTTTGCTCACAGATACGCAGTATTTT
CDR3 protein: CASSEGLLTDTQYF

D gene: -
V gene: TRBV12-3/TRBV12-4
clone size: few
CDR3 length: 12
J gene: TRBJ2-2
CDR3 DNA: TGTGCCAGCACAGGCAACACCGGGGAGCTGTTTTTT
CDR3 protein: CASTGNTGELFF

D gene: TRBD2
V gene: TRBV5-1
clone size: few
CDR3 length: 17
J gene: TRBJ2-3
CDR3 DNA: TGCGCCAGCAGCTCCTGGACTAGCGGGGGGCGCACAGATACGCAGTATTTT
CDR3 protein: CASSSWTSGGRTDTQYF

D gene: TRBD1
V gene: TRBV6-1
clone size: -
CDR3 length: 17
J gene: TRBJ1-3
CDR3 DNA: TGTGCCAGCAGATCATACATTGGACAGGGCTCTGGAAACACCATATATTTT
CDR3 protein: CASRSYIGQGSGNTIYF

D gene: -
V gene: TRBV20-1
clone size: -
CDR3 length: 15
J gene: TRBJ2-4
CDR3 DNA: TGCAGTGCTAGACTAAGGGATTTAGCCAAAAACATTCAGTACTTC
CDR3 protein: CSARLRDLAKNIQYF

D gene: TRBD2
V gene: TRBV11-1
clone size: -
CDR3 length: 18
J gene: TRBJ2-3
CDR3 DNA: TGTGCCAGCAGCCCAGGGACTAGCGGGAGCCTAGCACGTGATACGCAGTATTTT
CDR3 protein: CASSPGTSGSLARDTQYF

D gene: TRBD2
V gene: TRBV5-1
clone size: -
CDR3 length: 16
J gene: TRBJ2-7
CDR3 DNA: TGCGCCAGCAGCTTGGCCGGTGGGAGGGCCTTATCCGAGCAGTACTTC
CDR3 protein: CASSLAGGRALSEQYF

D gene: TRBD2
V gene: TRBV12-3/TRBV12-4
clone size: -
CDR3 length: 15
J gene: TRBJ2-5
CDR3 DNA: TGTGCCAGCAGTTTTTCTAGCGGGAGCGGAGAGACCCAGTACTTC
CDR3 protein: CASSFSSGSGETQYF

D gene: TRBD2
V gene: TRBV20-1
clone size: -
CDR3 length: 16
J gene: TRBJ2-1
CDR3 DNA: TGCAGTGCTAGACCGCCTAGCGGGTTATCCTACAATGAGCAGTTCTTC
CDR3 protein: CSARPPSGLSYNEQFF

D gene: TRBD1
V gene: TRBV7-2
clone size: many
CDR3 length: 17
J gene: TRBJ2-5
CDR3 DNA: TGTGCCAGCAGCCCCATACTGGGACAGGGTCTCTTCGAGACCCAGTACTTC
CDR3 protein: CASSPILGQGLFETQYF